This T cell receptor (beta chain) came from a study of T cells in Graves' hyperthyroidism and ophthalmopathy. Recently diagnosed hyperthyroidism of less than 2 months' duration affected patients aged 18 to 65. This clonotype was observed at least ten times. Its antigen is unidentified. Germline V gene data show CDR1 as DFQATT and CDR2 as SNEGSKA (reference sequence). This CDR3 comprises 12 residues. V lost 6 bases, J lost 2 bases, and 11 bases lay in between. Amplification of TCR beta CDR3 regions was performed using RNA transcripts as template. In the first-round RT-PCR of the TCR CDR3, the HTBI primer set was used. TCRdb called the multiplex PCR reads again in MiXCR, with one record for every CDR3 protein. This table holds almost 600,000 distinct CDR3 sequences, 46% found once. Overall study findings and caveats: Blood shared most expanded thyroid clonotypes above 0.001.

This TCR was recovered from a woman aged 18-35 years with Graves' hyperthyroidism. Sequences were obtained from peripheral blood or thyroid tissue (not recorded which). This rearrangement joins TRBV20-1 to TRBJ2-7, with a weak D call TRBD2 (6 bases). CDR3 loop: CSAQTGAYEQYF. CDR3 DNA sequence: TGCAGTGCCCAAACGGGAGCCTACGAGCAGTACTTC.